Listed here are 15 T cell receptor beta chains from one sample, sequenced in a study of low-dose radiotherapy and immunotherapy resistance in tumors. Time point reported: after trial treatment. Stated treatment: LDRT plus nivolumab, ipilimumab, low-dose cyclophosphamide and aspirin (RACIN trial). cDNA synthesis used a TRAV/TRBV-specific primer set for both chains. Amplification of TCRs used a constant-region primer and V-primer adapter for around 20 PCR cycles. TCRdb recomputed calls from the reads with MiXCR, one row per CDR3 protein. The sample holds about 97,000 distinct CDR3 sequences; around 21% are singletons and the top ten take approximately 4%. Source: PBMCs, taken after low-dose radiotherapy plus immunotherapy. The receptors were gathered from a male donor with prostate cancer.

This clonotype was counted ten times or more. The genes are TRBV20-1 and TRBJ2-7, with 8 bases identical to TRBD1. In germline, CDR1 is DFQATT, CDR2 SNEGSKA (reference sequence). Losses at the gene ends were 4 bases for V and 6 bases for J; bases not matched to a gene: 11. The CDR3 is made up of 14 amino acids. CDR3 nucleotides: TGCAGTGCTACCACGGAGTGGGGGACAGGCGAGCAGTACTTC. This sequence encodes CSATTEWGTGEQYF.

Details on this clonotype: One junction end does not reproduce the germline sequence, and a read error may be involved. The chain carries TRBV5-1 and TRBJ1-2; the D gene is possibly TRBD1 (6 bases). In germline, CDR1 is SGHRS, CDR2 YFSETQ. The CDR3 extends over 14 amino acids. CDR3 nucleotides: TGTGCCAGCAGCTTGATCAGGGGATCCTATGGCTACACCTTC. Translating it yields CASSLIRGSYGYTF.

This clonotype was seen only once. The rearrangement links TRBV7-3 to TRBJ2-7, with D possibly matching TRBD2 (6 bases). Trimming took 4 bases from V and 1 from J, leaving 23 bases between them. This CDR3 region has 18 residues. Germline CDR1 is SGHTA and CDR2 is FQGTGA. In DNA, the CDR3 is TGTGCCAGCAGCTCTAAAGCCGGGTTGGGGGGAGTATCCTACGAGCAGTACTTC. Residues: CASSSKAGLGGVSYEQYF.

This clonotype was found a few times. The chain carries TRBV10-2 and TRBJ2-7, with 10 bases aligning to TRBD2. Germline V gene lookup returns CDR1 WSHSY and CDR2 SAAADI. The CDR3 is 16 amino acids. The V segment lost 2 bases and the J segment 5 bases; nucleotides outside the gene matches: 9. The CDR3 sequence is CASSEDGAGGPNEQYF. The CDR3 bases are TGCGCCAGCAGTGAGGATGGAGCGGGGGGGCCGAACGAGCAGTACTTC.

The V call is TRBV2, the J call TRBJ1-1; possible D gene TRBD1, 6 bases. This CDR3 has 13 residues. V was cut by 6 bases and J by 5 bases, with 13 bases left in between. The germline V gene has CDR1 SNHLY and CDR2 FYNNEI. In nucleotides, the CDR3 is TGTGCCAGCAGGCCGACAGGTTATACTGAAGCTTTCTTT. This translates into CASRPTGYTEAFF.

This clonotype was found many times. This chain uses TRBV2 with TRBJ1-2; possible D gene TRBD1, 6 bases. V lost 6 bases to trimming and J lost 4 bases, with 15 bases between them. The V gene's germline CDR1 is SNHLY and CDR2 FYNNEI. The CDR3 runs 14 residues. CDR3 protein: CASRTGSPIYGYTF. The CDR3 DNA sequence: TGTGCCAGCAGGACAGGTTCCCCTATCTATGGCTACACCTTC. Complete variable domain (other parts from reference TRBV2 and TRBJ1-2): EPEVTQTPSHQVTQMGQEVILRCVPISNHLYFYWYRQILGQKVEFLVSFYNNEISEKSEIFDDQFSVERPDGSNFTLKIRSTKLEDSAMYFCASRTGSPIYGYTFGSGTRLTVV.

The chain has TRBV5-1 and TRBJ2-1; D remains ambiguous. The germline gives CDR1 SGHRS, CDR2 YFSETQ. V was trimmed by 0 bases and J by 7 bases, leaving 8 bases between them. CDR3 size: 13 residues. The CDR3 sequence: CASSLGMGNEQFF. In nucleotides, the CDR3 is TGCGCCAGCAGCTTGGGGATGGGAAATGAGCAGTTCTTC.

The chain links TRBV5-1 to TRBJ2-2, with unresolved D. V was trimmed by 7 bases and J by 0 bases, leaving 16 bases between them. The V gene's germline CDR1 is SGHRS and CDR2 YFSETQ. This CDR3 is 16 amino acids long. CDR3 coding DNA: TGCGCCAGCCAAGCAGCTTTGGGAACGAACACCGGGGAGCTGTTTTTT. Residues: CASQAALGTNTGELFF.

The chain combines TRBV7-4 with TRBJ2-2; TRBD1 is a possible D gene (6 bases). CDR1 is SGHVT, CDR2 SQSDAQ, per germline. V was pared by 1 base and J by 4 bases, with 10 bases between. The length of the CDR3 is 15 residues. The CDR3 DNA follows: TGTGCCAGCAGCTTAGGACAGGCTGGCACCGGGGAGCTGTTTTTT. Translated: CASSLGQAGTGELFF.

The sample holds many counts of this clonotype. The rearrangement uses TRBV11-3 and TRBJ2-2, with 7 nucleotides matching TRBD1. Trimming cost V 4 bases and J 5 bases; bases outside gene matches: 7. Germline CDR1 SGHNT, CDR2 YENEEA. The CDR3 covers 15 residues. CDR3: CASSSTGVGTGELFF. The DNA for the CDR3 is TGTGCCAGCAGCTCCACAGGGGTTGGAACCGGGGAGCTGTTTTTT.

This clonotype has at least ten counts. The chain employs TRBV30 and TRBJ2-2; possibly TRBD1 or TRBD2 for D (5 bases each). V gave up 0 bases and J gave up 5 bases, with 10 bases separating them. Germline CDR1 GTSNPN, CDR2 SVGIG (reference sequence). There are 14 residues in the CDR3. DNA of the CDR3: TGTGCCTGGAGTGTAGGGGAGCGGACCGGGGAGCTGTTTTTT. Amino acid sequence: CAWSVGERTGELFF. The full variable domain, in which reference TRBV30 and TRBJ2-2 provide the parts outside the CDR3, is SQTIHQWPATLVQPVGSPLSLECTVEGTSNPNLYWYRQAAGRGLQLLFYSVGIGQISSEVPQNLSASRPQDRQFILSSKKLLLSDSGFYLCAWSVGERTGELFFGEGSRLTVL.

CDR3 sequence reads: CASSPATGSGNTIYF. CDR3 in DNA: TGCGCCAGCAGCCCGGCGACAGGCTCTGGAAACACCATATATTTT. The chain uses TRBV5-1 and TRBJ1-3; D possibly corresponds to TRBD1 (6 bases). V was clipped by 4 bases and J by 0 bases, with 11 bases between them. Germline CDR1 and CDR2: SGHRS and YFSETQ. The CDR3 is 15 residues long.

The table lists this clonotype with many counts. The chain carries TRBV29-1 and TRBJ2-5; 8 bases match TRBD2. The CDR3 totals 12 residues. Germline V gene lookup returns CDR1 SQVTM and CDR2 ANQGSEA. V trimming: 6 bases; J trimming: 5 bases; junction bases outside the gene matches: 5. The CDR3 DNA follows: TGCAGCGTCAGGACTAGCAGGGAGACCCAGTACTTC. This encodes CSVRTSRETQYF.

This clonotype was seen ten or more times. J is TRBJ2-7 and V is TRBV11-2, with D uncertain. The germline gives CDR1 SGHAT, CDR2 FQNNGV. Trimming removed 5 bases from V and 2 bases from J, with 10 bases in between. CDR3 length: 13 amino acids. This CDR3 reads CASSPTPPYEQYF. As DNA, the CDR3 is TGTGCCAGCAGCCCGACACCCCCCTACGAGCAGTACTTC.

This sequence joins TRBV7-6 and TRBJ2-1, with D possibly being TRBD1 or TRBD2 (5 bases each). Trimming cost V 5 bases and J 5 bases, with 10 bases left between them. The CDR3 totals 13 residues. CDR1 is SGHVS, CDR2 FNYEAQ, per germline. The CDR3 region has the DNA TGTGCCAGCAGCCGGGACCCGGACAATGAGCAGTTCTTC. This encodes CASSRDPDNEQFF. The whole variable domain, remainder taken from reference TRBV7-6 and TRBJ2-1, is GAGVSQSPRYKVTKRGQDVALRCDPISGHVSLYWYRQALGQGPEFLTYFNYEAQQDKSGLPNDRFSAERPEGSISTLTIQRTEQRDSAMYRCASSRDPDNEQFFGPGTRLTVL.